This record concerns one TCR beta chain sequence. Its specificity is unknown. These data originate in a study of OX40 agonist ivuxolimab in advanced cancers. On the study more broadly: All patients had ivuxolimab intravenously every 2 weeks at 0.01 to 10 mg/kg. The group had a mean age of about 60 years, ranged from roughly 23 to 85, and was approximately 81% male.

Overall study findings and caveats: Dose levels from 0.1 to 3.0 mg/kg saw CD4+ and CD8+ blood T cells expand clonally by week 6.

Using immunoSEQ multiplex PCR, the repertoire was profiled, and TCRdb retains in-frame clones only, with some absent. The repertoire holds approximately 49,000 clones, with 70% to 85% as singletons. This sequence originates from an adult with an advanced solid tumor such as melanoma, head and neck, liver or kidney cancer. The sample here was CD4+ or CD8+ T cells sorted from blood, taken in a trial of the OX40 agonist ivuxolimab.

The CDR3 loop is CASSLVQGSRAEAFF. The CDR3 region has the DNA TGTGCCAGCAGTTTAGTGCAGGGGAGTCGAGCTGAAGCTTTCTTT. V is TRBV28 and J is TRBJ1-1; D may be TRBD1 (6 bases). Trimming removed 2 bases at V and 6 bases at J, with 16 bases between. This CDR3 is 15 amino acids long. Germline V gives CDR1 MDHEN, CDR2 SYDVKM.